The entry that follows covers one T cell receptor (beta chain) sequence. Its target is not known. The data originate from a study of blood T cells in healthy people across ages. Points from the study as a whole: Among long-lived donors, naive CD4+ cells were more numerous and diversity higher than in aged donors.

For the second PCR, which ran for 7 to 11 cycles, a sample-barcoded 5' primer and a J-beta primer mix were used. One entry per CDR3 protein results from TCRdb running MiXCR on the 5' RACE reads. The repertoire has about 800,000 distinct CDR3 sequences, roughly 50% of them found once; the top ten carry around 22%. The V gene end was trimmed by 6 bases and the J gene end by 7 bases; junction bases not matched to a gene: 9. The germline CDR1 and CDR2 sequences are DFQATT and SNEGSKA (reference sequence). CDR3 length equals 15 residues. The specimen sequenced was blood. The gene calls are TRBV20-1 and TRBJ2-1, with 13 bases identical to TRBD2. This clonotype was sampled from a man aged 25-45 years in good health. In nucleotides, the CDR3 is TGCAGTGCCGCACTAGCGGGGGGGCGGGGGAATGAGCAGTTCTTC. It specifies CSAALAGGRGNEQFF.